These 9 T cell receptor beta chains came from one sample sequenced in a study of cytomegalovirus exposure and HLA in healthy donors. 13 Jbeta primers and 60 Vbeta primers were used for the PCR. TCRdb's table, derived via immunoSEQ multiplex PCR, lists solely in-frame clones and lacks some. Here the sample spans approximately 99,000 clones, 75% to 85% being singletons. Material: PBMCs. These receptors all come from a male donor in good health and CMV-seropositive.

The chain links TRBV5-1 to TRBJ2-3, with 11 bases identical to TRBD1. The CDR3 extends over 15 amino acids. After removal of 4 bases from V and 5 bases from J, the junction contained 6 bases not matched to a gene. Germline loops: CDR1 SGHRS, CDR2 YFSETQ. In DNA form, the CDR3 reads TGCGCCAGCAGCAAGGACAGGGGGCATGGAGATACGCAGTATTTT. It codes for CASSKDRGHGDTQYF.

The chain uses TRBV15 and TRBJ2-3; D is possibly TRBD2 (5 bases). Germline lookup yields CDR1 LNHNV and CDR2 YYDKDF (reference sequence). This CDR3 comprises 12 residues. V was pared by 1 base and J by 8 bases, with 7 bases between. The CDR3 loop reads CATSRGEGTQYF. The CDR3 DNA reads TGTGCCACCAGCAGAGGAGAGGGTACGCAGTATTTT.

The CDR3 sequence: CASRPGGANTGELFF. The CDR3 DNA reads TGTGCCAGCCGGCCAGGGGGCGCGAACACCGGGGAGCTGTTTTTT. The chain recombines TRBV5-4 with TRBJ2-2; 8 nucleotides align to TRBD1. Trimming at V came to 7 bases and at J to 0 bases, leaving 5 bases not matched to a gene. The CDR3 has 15 residues. Germline loops: CDR1 SGHNT, CDR2 YYREEE (reference sequence).

The chain combines TRBV19 with TRBJ1-2; perhaps TRBD1 as D (5 bases). Trimming took 6 bases from V and 4 from J, leaving 18 bases between them. The germline V gene has CDR1 LNHDA and CDR2 SQIVND (reference sequence). This CDR3 spans 15 amino acids. CDR3 bases: TGTGCCAGTAGAGTCGGGGGTGTGAGGGCCTATGGCTACACCTTC. This gives the protein CASRVGGVRAYGYTF.

The chain links TRBV25-1 to TRBJ2-3, with 8 bases identical to TRBD1. V was clipped by 5 bases and J by 1 base; unmatched bases: 2. The germline CDR1 and CDR2 sequences are MGHDK and SYGVNS. The CDR3 totals 14 residues. The CDR3 DNA reads TGTGCCAGCAGTTTGGACAGGGGCACAGATACGCAGTATTTT. It translates to CASSLDRGTDTQYF.

The rearrangement uses TRBV7-8 and TRBJ1-1; 11 bases match TRBD1. This CDR3 has 16 residues. CDR1 is SGHVS, CDR2 FQNEAQ, per germline. Unmatched junction bases numbered 12, after V lost 5 bases and J lost 7 bases. CDR3 loop: CASSITRDRGFGEAFF. The CDR3 DNA follows: TGTGCCAGCAGCATCACTCGGGACAGGGGGTTCGGTGAAGCTTTCTTT.

The V call is TRBV10-1, the J call TRBJ1-1, with 9 bases lining up with TRBD1. CDR1 is WNHNN and CDR2 is SYGVQD in the germline V gene (reference sequence). The trim removed 4 bases at V and 4 bases at J, leaving 4 bases unmatched. This CDR3 is 14 amino acids long. This CDR3 is CASSAGQGITEAFF. The CDR3 DNA sequence: TGCGCCAGCAGTGCCGGACAGGGGATCACTGAAGCTTTCTTT.

This rearrangement joins TRBV27 to TRBJ1-2; 8 bases align to TRBD1. Germline assignment: CDR1 MNHEY and CDR2 SMNVEV (reference sequence). The CDR3 extends over 13 amino acids. The J segment lost 12 bases and the V segment lost 5 bases, leaving 11 bases of the junction unmatched. The CDR3 region has the DNA TGTGCCAGCAGTCCCGGGACAGGATTGGCAAACACCTTC. It is translated as CASSPGTGLANTF.

The V gene is TRBV9, the J gene TRBJ2-1; 16 nucleotides line up with TRBD2. V lost 3 bases, J lost 4 bases, and 7 bases stayed unmatched. The V gene's germline CDR1 is SGDLS and CDR2 YYNGEE. The CDR3 sequence is 18 residues long. The CDR3 protein is CASSAGTSGGAWYNEQFF. For the CDR3, the DNA is TGTGCCAGCAGCGCCGGGACTAGCGGGGGGGCATGGTACAATGAGCAGTTCTTC.